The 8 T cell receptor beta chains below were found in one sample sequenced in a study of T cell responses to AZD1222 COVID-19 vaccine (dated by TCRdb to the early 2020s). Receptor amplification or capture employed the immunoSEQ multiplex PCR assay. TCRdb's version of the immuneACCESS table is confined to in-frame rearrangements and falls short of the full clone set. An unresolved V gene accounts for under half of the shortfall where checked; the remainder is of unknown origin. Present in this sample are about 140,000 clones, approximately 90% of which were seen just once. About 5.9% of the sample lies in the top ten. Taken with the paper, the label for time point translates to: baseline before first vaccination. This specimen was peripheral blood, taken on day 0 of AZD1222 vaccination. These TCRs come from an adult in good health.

This CDR3 is CASSFSGGEAFF. The CDR3 DNA sequence: TGTGCCAGCAGTTTCTCAGGGGGCGAAGCTTTCTTT. The rearrangement uses TRBV12-3 or TRBV12-4 and TRBJ1-1, with 8 bases that match TRBD1. The CDR3 sequence is 12 residues long. Losses at the gene ends were 3 bases for V and 8 bases for J; bases not matched to a gene: 2.

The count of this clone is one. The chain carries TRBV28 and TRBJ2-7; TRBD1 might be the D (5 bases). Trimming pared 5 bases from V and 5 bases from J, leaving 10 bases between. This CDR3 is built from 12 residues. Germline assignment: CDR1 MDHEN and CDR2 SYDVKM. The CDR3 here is CASSNRRHEQYF. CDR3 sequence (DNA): TGTGCCAGCAGTAACAGGCGGCACGAGCAGTACTTC.

The CDR3 is CASSLDRGKNSPLHF. CDR3 DNA: TGTGCCAGCAGCTTGGACAGGGGAAAAAATTCACCCCTCCACTTT. This rearrangement joins TRBV7-2 to TRBJ1-6; 9 bases align to TRBD1. Germline loops: CDR1 SGHTA, CDR2 FQGNSA. Trimming at V came to 3 bases and at J to 7 bases, leaving 4 bases not matched to a gene. The CDR3 has 15 residues.

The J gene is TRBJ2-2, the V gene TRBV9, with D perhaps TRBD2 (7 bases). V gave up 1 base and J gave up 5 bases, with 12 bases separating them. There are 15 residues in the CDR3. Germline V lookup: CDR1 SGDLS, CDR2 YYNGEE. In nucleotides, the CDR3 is TGTGCCAGCAGCGTAAAGGGAGGGGGTACCGGGGAGCTGTTTTTT. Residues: CASSVKGGGTGELFF. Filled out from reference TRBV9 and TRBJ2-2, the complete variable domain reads DSGVTQTPKHLITATGQRVTLRCSPRSGDLSVYWYQQSLDQGLQFLIQYYNGEERAKGNILERFSAQQFPDLHSELNLSSLELGDSALYFCASSVKGGGTGELFFGEGSRLTVL.

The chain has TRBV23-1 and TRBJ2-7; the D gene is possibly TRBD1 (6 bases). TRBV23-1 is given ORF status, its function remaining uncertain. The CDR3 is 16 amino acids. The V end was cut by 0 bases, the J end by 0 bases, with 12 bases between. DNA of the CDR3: TGCGCCAGCAGTCAATCGGCAGGGGAAGACTCCTACGAGCAGTACTTC. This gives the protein CASSQSAGEDSYEQYF.

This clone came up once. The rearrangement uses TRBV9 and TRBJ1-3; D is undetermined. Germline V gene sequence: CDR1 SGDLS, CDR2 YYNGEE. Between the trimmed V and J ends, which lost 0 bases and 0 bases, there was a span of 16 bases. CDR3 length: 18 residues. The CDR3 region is CASSVAAGKFASGNTIYF. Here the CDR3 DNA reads TGTGCCAGCAGCGTAGCGGCGGGCAAATTCGCCTCTGGAAACACCATATATTTT. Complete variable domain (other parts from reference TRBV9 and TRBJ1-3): DSGVTQTPKHLITATGQRVTLRCSPRSGDLSVYWYQQSLDQGLQFLIQYYNGEERAKGNILERFSAQQFPDLHSELNLSSLELGDSALYFCASSVAAGKFASGNTIYFGEGSWLTVV.

The CDR3 region is CASSHVRDPNQPQHF. CDR3 DNA sequence: TGCGCCAGCAGCCATGTCCGGGACCCCAATCAGCCCCAGCATTTT. The rearrangement uses TRBV4-1 and TRBJ1-5, with D perhaps TRBD1 (5 bases). V lost 3 bases and J 3 bases, leaving 12 bases between the germline ends. CDR1 is MGHRA and CDR2 is YSYEKL in the germline V gene. This CDR3 comprises 15 residues.

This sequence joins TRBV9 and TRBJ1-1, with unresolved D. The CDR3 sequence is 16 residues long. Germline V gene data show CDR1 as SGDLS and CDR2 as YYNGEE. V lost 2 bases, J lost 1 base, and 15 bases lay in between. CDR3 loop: CASSVLMDGSNTEAFF. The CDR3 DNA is TGTGCCAGCAGCGTGCTGATGGACGGCTCGAACACTGAAGCTTTCTTT.